The rows below give T cell receptor beta chains drawn from one sample of a study of blood T cell repertoires in COVID-19. Assay used: immunoSEQ multiplex PCR; TCRdb lists only in-frame clones, some missing. The sample lists approximately 200,000 clones, about four fifths occurring once. The sequencing input was peripheral blood. The receptors originated from a woman aged 30 to 39 who had recovered from COVID-19. The CDR3 runs from the conserved cysteine through the conserved F or W. A D gene is named only where the DNA matches it firmly. Not every row has a clone size; where given, it reads once, few, many or a size class.

abundance: -; v_gene: TRBV6-5; j_gene: TRBJ2-7; d_gene: TRBD1; CDR3nt: TGTGCCAGCAGTTACTCGACAGGGGGTCTCTACGAGCAGTACTTC; CDR3aa: CASSYSTGGLYEQYF
abundance: -; v_gene: TRBV18; j_gene: TRBJ2-7; d_gene: TRBD2; CDR3nt: TGTGCCAGCTCACCAGCCGGACTAGCGGGAGAAGGCGAGCAGTACTTC; CDR3aa: CASSPAGLAGEGEQYF
abundance: -; v_gene: TRBV28; j_gene: TRBJ1-2; d_gene: -; CDR3nt: TGTGCCAGCAGTTTTATGTTCAACTATGGCTACACCTTC; CDR3aa: CASSFMFNYGYTF
abundance: -; v_gene: TRBV27; j_gene: TRBJ1-5; d_gene: -; CDR3nt: TGTGCCAGCAGTTTCGCCCCCCCGGGGTATCAGCCCCAGCATTTT; CDR3aa: CASSFAPPGYQPQHF
abundance: once; v_gene: TRBV7-9; j_gene: TRBJ2-1; d_gene: TRBD1; CDR3nt: TGTGCCAGCAGCTTAAGTGACAGGGTCTCAGGTGAGCAGTTCTTC; CDR3aa: CASSLSDRVSGEQFF
abundance: -; v_gene: TRBV7-3; j_gene: TRBJ2-3; d_gene: TRBD2; CDR3nt: TGTGCCAGCAGCTTAATAGCGGGAGGGAAAACAGATACGCAGTATTTT; CDR3aa: CASSLIAGGKTDTQYF
abundance: -; v_gene: TRBV10-1; j_gene: TRBJ2-1; d_gene: TRBD2; CDR3nt: TGCGCCAGCAGCCTTCAGACTAGCGGGAGGGCGTTCTTC; CDR3aa: CASSLQTSGRAFF
abundance: -; v_gene: TRBV7-3; j_gene: TRBJ1-1; d_gene: -; CDR3nt: TGTGCCAGCAGCTTAGGGGGAGGGGCTGAAGCTTTCTTT; CDR3aa: CASSLGGGAEAFF
abundance: once; v_gene: TRBV19; j_gene: TRBJ2-7; d_gene: -; CDR3nt: TGTGCCAGTAGTATCCAGGACTACTCCTACGAGCAGTACTTC; CDR3aa: CASSIQDYSYEQYF
abundance: -; v_gene: TRBV7-9; j_gene: TRBJ2-3; d_gene: TRBD1; CDR3nt: TGTGCCAGCAGCTTAGGTCTTGACAGGGGACAAGTCACAGATACGCAGTATTTT; CDR3aa: CASSLGLDRGQVTDTQYF
abundance: -; v_gene: TRBV19; j_gene: TRBJ1-3; d_gene: TRBD1; CDR3nt: TGTGCCAGTAGCCGTACAGGGGCAGCTGGAAACACCATATATTTT; CDR3aa: CASSRTGAAGNTIYF
abundance: -; v_gene: TRBV11-2; j_gene: TRBJ2-1; d_gene: TRBD1; CDR3nt: TGTGCCAGCAGCTCCGGGACAGGGAGCGGCAATGAGCAGTTCTTC; CDR3aa: CASSSGTGSGNEQFF
abundance: -; v_gene: TRBV25-1; j_gene: TRBJ2-6; d_gene: -; CDR3nt: TGTGCCAGCAGCTCCGTATCCTCAGGGTTGGGGGCCAACGTCCTGACTTTC; CDR3aa: CASSSVSSGLGANVLTF
abundance: -; v_gene: TRBV28; j_gene: TRBJ2-5; d_gene: TRBD2; CDR3nt: TGTGCCATACAACGAGCGGGAGCGGGAGAGACCCAGTACTTC; CDR3aa: CAIQRAGAGETQYF
abundance: -; v_gene: TRBV7-9; j_gene: TRBJ2-1; d_gene: -; CDR3nt: TGTGCCAGCACCCCCAGGGAACACAATGAGCAGTTCTTC; CDR3aa: CASTPREHNEQFF
abundance: -; v_gene: TRBV19; j_gene: TRBJ2-7; d_gene: TRBD2; CDR3nt: TGTGCCAGTAGTATGGCCCCCGTTATAGCGGGAGGGCCTTACGAGCAGTACTTC; CDR3aa: CASSMAPVIAGGPYEQYF
abundance: -; v_gene: TRBV27; j_gene: TRBJ1-1; d_gene: -; CDR3nt: TGTGCCAGCAGTTTAGACAGGTTCACTGAAGCTTTCTTT; CDR3aa: CASSLDRFTEAFF
abundance: -; v_gene: TRBV19; j_gene: TRBJ2-2; d_gene: TRBD2; CDR3nt: TGTGCCAGTAGTACCGGACTAGCGGGACTCCGGGAGCTGTTTTTT; CDR3aa: CASSTGLAGLRELFF
abundance: -; v_gene: TRBV12-5; j_gene: TRBJ2-7; d_gene: -; CDR3nt: TGTGCTAGTGGTTTGGTATTGGAAACAGGGTCCCGCTACGAGCAGTACTTC; CDR3aa: CASGLVLETGSRYEQYF
abundance: -; v_gene: TRBV7-9; j_gene: TRBJ2-3; d_gene: TRBD1; CDR3nt: TGTGCCAGCAGCTGGGACAGGGGAGATACGCAGTATTTT; CDR3aa: CASSWDRGDTQYF
abundance: -; v_gene: TRBV4-2; j_gene: TRBJ2-7; d_gene: -; CDR3nt: TGTGCCAGCAGCCAGTGGATGACTGAGAGCTCCTACGAGCAGTACTTC; CDR3aa: CASSQWMTESSYEQYF
abundance: once; v_gene: TRBV7-2; j_gene: TRBJ2-4; d_gene: TRBD2; CDR3nt: TGTGCCAGCAGCTTAGGTCCGGCGGGGGACATTCAGTACTTC; CDR3aa: CASSLGPAGDIQYF
abundance: -; v_gene: TRBV7-9; j_gene: TRBJ2-7; d_gene: -; CDR3nt: TGTGCCAGCAGCTCTTCTAACTACGAGCAGTACTTC; CDR3aa: CASSSSNYEQYF
abundance: -; v_gene: TRBV2; j_gene: TRBJ1-2; d_gene: -; CDR3nt: TGTGCCAGCAGCCGTCGACAGGCTAACTATGGCTACACCTTC; CDR3aa: CASSRRQANYGYTF
abundance: -; v_gene: TRBV7-8; j_gene: TRBJ1-4; d_gene: TRBD1; CDR3nt: TGTGCCAGCAGCTCATACAGGGGGCCCCCCTTAAATAATGAAAAACTGTTTTTT; CDR3aa: CASSSYRGPPLNNEKLFF
abundance: once; v_gene: TRBV5-4; j_gene: TRBJ2-1; d_gene: TRBD2; CDR3nt: TGTGCCAGCAGCTTCGATACTAGCGGCTCCTACAATGAGCAGTTCTTC; CDR3aa: CASSFDTSGSYNEQFF
abundance: once; v_gene: TRBV4-1; j_gene: TRBJ2-2; d_gene: TRBD2; CDR3nt: TGCGCCAGCAGGCAGGGGCGGGGGGCGGTCACCGGGGAGCTGTTTTTT; CDR3aa: CASRQGRGAVTGELFF
abundance: -; v_gene: TRBV10-3; j_gene: TRBJ2-7; d_gene: TRBD2; CDR3nt: TGTGCCATCAGCCTCGCGGGGGTCCAATACGAGCAGTACTTC; CDR3aa: CAISLAGVQYEQYF
abundance: once; v_gene: TRBV5-1; j_gene: TRBJ1-1; d_gene: -; CDR3nt: TGCGCCAGCAGCTTGGCAGGGATGAACACTGAAGCTTTCTTT; CDR3aa: CASSLAGMNTEAFF
abundance: -; v_gene: TRBV4-2; j_gene: TRBJ2-7; d_gene: -; CDR3nt: TGTGCCAGCAGCCAGGTCATTGGCCTCTCCTACGAGCAGTACTTC; CDR3aa: CASSQVIGLSYEQYF
abundance: -; v_gene: TRBV5-1; j_gene: TRBJ2-1; d_gene: -; CDR3nt: TGCGCCAGCAGCTTCAAGCGGAAGAGCTCCTACAATGAGCAGTTCTTC; CDR3aa: CASSFKRKSSYNEQFF
abundance: -; v_gene: TRBV5-1; j_gene: TRBJ2-1; d_gene: TRBD2; CDR3nt: TGCGCCAGCAGGTTCCTAGCGGGGGACAATGAGCAGTTCTTC; CDR3aa: CASRFLAGDNEQFF
abundance: -; v_gene: TRBV19; j_gene: TRBJ1-4; d_gene: TRBD1; CDR3nt: TGTGCCAGTAGTCTTCTCATGACAGGGAAACGGGAAAAACTGTTTTTT; CDR3aa: CASSLLMTGKREKLFF
abundance: -; v_gene: TRBV27; j_gene: TRBJ2-5; d_gene: -; CDR3nt: TGTGCCAGCAGTCCCACAAGGGGGACCCAGTACTTC; CDR3aa: CASSPTRGTQYF
abundance: -; v_gene: TRBV28; j_gene: TRBJ2-1; d_gene: TRBD2; CDR3nt: TGTGCCAGCAGTGTTCTAGCGGAGTACAATGAGCAGTTCTTC; CDR3aa: CASSVLAEYNEQFF
abundance: -; v_gene: TRBV30; j_gene: TRBJ2-2; d_gene: -; CDR3nt: TGTGCCTGGAGTGGTTACTGGAACACCGGGGAGCTGTTTTTT; CDR3aa: CAWSGYWNTGELFF
abundance: -; v_gene: TRBV28; j_gene: TRBJ2-3; d_gene: TRBD2; CDR3nt: TGTGCCAGCAGTTTAATCTCGGGAGGCGATCGCGATACGCAGTATTTT; CDR3aa: CASSLISGGDRDTQYF
abundance: -; v_gene: TRBV2; j_gene: TRBJ2-3; d_gene: TRBD2; CDR3nt: TGTGCCAGCATTCTAGGACTAGCAGACGCACAGACAGATACGCAGTATTTT; CDR3aa: CASILGLADAQTDTQYF
abundance: -; v_gene: TRBV5-6; j_gene: TRBJ2-2; d_gene: -; CDR3nt: TGTGCCAGCAGCCCAGCTCTAGCACCCGGGGAGCTGTTTTTT; CDR3aa: CASSPALAPGELFF